This T cell receptor beta chain was observed in a study of CD8+CD57+ T cells in acquired aplastic anemia. Study summary: DNA recovered from sorted CD4+ and CD8+ cells had a mean of about 3.5 ug.

Using genomic DNA as the template, TCR beta VDJ and CDR3 profiling was carried out. One entry per CDR3 protein results from TCRdb running MiXCR on the reads. Of under 200,000 distinct CDR3 sequences in the sample, about two thirds were seen once. Patients included in sequencing had previously demonstrated CD8+CD57+ cell expansion by flow cytometry. Patients were treatment-naive when blood was sampled. Trimming took off 2 bases at V and 0 bases at J, with 20 bases between the two ends. Germline-derived CDR1 and CDR2 are SGHRS and YFSETQ. The CDR3 contains 18 residues. With respect to this clonotype: Antigen unknown.

Study-wide results and caveats: The study found no significant CD8+ Simpson's diversity difference between patients and controls.

The receptor comes from a human donor with aplastic anemia. Specimen: sorted CD4+, CD8+, or CD8+CD57+ T cells (not recorded which) from PBMCs. This sequence joins TRBV5-1 and TRBJ2-5; D is uncertain. CDR3 nucleotides: TGCGCCAGCAGCTTACGAGACTCCCGGTCCCTGTACCAAGAGACCCAGTACTTC. It encodes CASSLRDSRSLYQETQYF.